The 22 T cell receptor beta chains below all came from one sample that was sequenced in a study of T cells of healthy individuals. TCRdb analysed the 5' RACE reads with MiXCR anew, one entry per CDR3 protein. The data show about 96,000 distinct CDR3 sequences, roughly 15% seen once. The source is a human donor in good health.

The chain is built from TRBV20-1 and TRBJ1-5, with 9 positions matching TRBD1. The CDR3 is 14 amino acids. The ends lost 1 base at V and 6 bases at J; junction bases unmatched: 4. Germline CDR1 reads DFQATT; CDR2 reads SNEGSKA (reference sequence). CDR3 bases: TGCAGTGCTAGAGTAGTGGGACAGGGTCAGCCCCAGCATTTT. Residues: CSARVVGQGQPQHF.

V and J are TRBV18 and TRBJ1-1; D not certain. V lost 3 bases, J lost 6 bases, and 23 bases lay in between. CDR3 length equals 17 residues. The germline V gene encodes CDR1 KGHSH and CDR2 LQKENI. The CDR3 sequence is CASSPRGGARPGAEAFF. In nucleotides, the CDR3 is TGTGCCAGCTCACCTCGCGGAGGAGCTCGGCCGGGCGCTGAAGCTTTCTTT. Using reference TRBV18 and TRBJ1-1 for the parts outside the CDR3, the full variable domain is NAGVMQNPRHLVRRRGQEARLRCSPMKGHSHVYWYRQLPEEGLKFMVYLQKENIIDESGMPKERFSAEFPKEGPSILRIQQVVRGDSAAYFCASSPRGGARPGAEAFFGQGTRLTVV.

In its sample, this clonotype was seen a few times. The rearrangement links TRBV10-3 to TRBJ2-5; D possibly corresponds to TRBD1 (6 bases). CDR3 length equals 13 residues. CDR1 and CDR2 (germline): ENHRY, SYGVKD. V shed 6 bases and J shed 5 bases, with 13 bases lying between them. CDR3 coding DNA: TGTGCCATCAGACAGGCTAGGGGGGAGACCCAGTACTTC. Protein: CAIRQARGETQYF.

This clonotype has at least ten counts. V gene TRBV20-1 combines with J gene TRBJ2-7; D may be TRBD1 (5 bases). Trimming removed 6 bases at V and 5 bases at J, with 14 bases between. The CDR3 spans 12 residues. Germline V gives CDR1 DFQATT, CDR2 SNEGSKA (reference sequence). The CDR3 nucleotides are TGCAGTGCCCTGCCGGGCAGGGACGAGCAGTACTTC. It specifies CSALPGRDEQYF.

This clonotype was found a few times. CDR3 nucleotide sequence: TGTGCCAGCAGCTTCTACGGAATCCAAGAGACCCAGTACTTC. It is translated as CASSFYGIQETQYF. V usage is TRBV7-7 and J usage is TRBJ2-5, with D hard to call. The CDR3 runs to 14 residues. In germline, CDR1 is SSHAT, CDR2 FNYEAQ (reference sequence). V was shortened by 3 bases and J by 1 base, with 9 bases between the two germline ends.

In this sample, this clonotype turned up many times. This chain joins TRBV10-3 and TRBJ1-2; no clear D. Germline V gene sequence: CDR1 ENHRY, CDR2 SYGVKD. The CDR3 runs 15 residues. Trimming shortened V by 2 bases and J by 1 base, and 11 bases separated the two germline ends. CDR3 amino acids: CAISEEADFNYGYTF. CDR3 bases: TGTGCCATCAGTGAGGAAGCAGATTTTAACTATGGCTACACCTTC.

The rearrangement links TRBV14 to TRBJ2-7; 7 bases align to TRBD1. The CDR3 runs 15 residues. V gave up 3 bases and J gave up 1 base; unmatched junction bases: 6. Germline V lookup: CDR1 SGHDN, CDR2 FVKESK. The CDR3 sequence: CASSHDRVTSYEQYF. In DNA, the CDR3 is TGTGCCAGCAGCCACGACAGGGTTACATCCTACGAGCAGTACTTC.

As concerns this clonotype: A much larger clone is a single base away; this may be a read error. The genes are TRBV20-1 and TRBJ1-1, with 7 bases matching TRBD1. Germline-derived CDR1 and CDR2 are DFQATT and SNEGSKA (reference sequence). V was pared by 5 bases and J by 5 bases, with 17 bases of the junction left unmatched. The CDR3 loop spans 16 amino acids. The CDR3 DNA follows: TGCAGTGCTGGGTCGGGCAGGGGGGTGAGGAAGACTGAAGCTTTCTTT. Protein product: CSAGSGRGVRKTEAFF.

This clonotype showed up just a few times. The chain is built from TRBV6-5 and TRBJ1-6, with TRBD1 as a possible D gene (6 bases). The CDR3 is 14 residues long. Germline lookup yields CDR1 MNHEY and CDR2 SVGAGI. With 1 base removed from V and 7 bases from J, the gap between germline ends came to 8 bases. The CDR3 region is CASSYWQGNSPLHF. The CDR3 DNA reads TGTGCCAGCAGTTACTGGCAGGGGAATTCACCCCTCCACTTT.

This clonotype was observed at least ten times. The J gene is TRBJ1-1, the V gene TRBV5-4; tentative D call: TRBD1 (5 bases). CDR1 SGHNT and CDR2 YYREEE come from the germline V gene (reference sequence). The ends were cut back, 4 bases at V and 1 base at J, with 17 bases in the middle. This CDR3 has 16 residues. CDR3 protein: CASSPQGGAWNTEAFF. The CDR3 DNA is TGTGCCAGCAGCCCCCAAGGAGGGGCGTGGAACACTGAAGCTTTCTTT.

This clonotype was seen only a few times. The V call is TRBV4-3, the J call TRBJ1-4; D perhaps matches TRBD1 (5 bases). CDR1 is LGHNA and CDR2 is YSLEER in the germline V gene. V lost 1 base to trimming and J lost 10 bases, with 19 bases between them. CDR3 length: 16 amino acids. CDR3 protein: CASSQGRSQGIAKLFF. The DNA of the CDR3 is TGCGCCAGCAGCCAAGGTCGAAGTCAGGGTATCGCAAAACTGTTTTTT.

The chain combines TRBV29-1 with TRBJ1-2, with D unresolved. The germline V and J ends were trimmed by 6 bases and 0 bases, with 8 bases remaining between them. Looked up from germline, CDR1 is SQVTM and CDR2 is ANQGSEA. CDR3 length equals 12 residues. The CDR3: CSVDTTNYGYTF. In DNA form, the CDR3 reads TGCAGCGTCGACACCACTAACTATGGCTACACCTTC.

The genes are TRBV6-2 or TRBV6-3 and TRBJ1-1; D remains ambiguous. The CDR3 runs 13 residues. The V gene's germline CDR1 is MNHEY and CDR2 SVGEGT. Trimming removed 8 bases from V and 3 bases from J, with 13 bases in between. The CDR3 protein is CASRSTWDTEAFF. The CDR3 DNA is TGTGCCAGCCGGAGTACCTGGGACACTGAAGCTTTCTTT.

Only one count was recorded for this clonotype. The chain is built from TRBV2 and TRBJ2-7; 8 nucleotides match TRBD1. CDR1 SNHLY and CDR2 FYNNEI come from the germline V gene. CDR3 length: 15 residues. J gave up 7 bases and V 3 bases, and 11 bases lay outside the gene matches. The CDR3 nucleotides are TGTGCCAGCAGTGAGTTCGGGACAGGTTTGGGGGAGCAGTACTTC. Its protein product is CASSEFGTGLGEQYF.

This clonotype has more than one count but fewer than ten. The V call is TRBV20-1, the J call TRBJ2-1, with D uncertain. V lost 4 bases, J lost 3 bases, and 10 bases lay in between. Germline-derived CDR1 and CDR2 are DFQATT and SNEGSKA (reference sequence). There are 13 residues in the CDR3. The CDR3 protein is CSATVPLYNEQFF. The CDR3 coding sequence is TGCAGTGCTACTGTCCCCCTCTACAATGAGCAGTTCTTC.

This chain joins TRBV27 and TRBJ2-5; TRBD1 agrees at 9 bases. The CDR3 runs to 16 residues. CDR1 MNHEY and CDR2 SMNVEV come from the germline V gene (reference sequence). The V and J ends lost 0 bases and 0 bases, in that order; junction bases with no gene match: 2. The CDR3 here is CASSLSGQGYQETQYF. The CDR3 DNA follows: TGTGCCAGCAGTTTATCGGGACAGGGATACCAAGAGACCCAGTACTTC.

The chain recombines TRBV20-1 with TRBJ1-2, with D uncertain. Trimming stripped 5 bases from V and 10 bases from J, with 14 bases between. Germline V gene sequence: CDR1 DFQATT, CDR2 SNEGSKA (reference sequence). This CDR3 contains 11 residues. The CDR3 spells CSAGVAGIYTF. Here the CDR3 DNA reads TGCAGTGCTGGGGTGGCAGGAATCTACACCTTC.

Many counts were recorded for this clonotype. CDR3 protein: CSLTGPLTYEQYF. The DNA of the CDR3 is TGCAGCCTCACGGGACCCTTAACCTACGAGCAGTACTTC. J is TRBJ2-7 and V is TRBV29-1, with D possibly called TRBD1 or TRBD2 (5 bases each). Germline V gene data show CDR1 as SQVTM and CDR2 as ANQGSEA. V lost 8 bases to trimming and J lost 2 bases, with 16 bases between them. The CDR3 loop spans 13 amino acids.

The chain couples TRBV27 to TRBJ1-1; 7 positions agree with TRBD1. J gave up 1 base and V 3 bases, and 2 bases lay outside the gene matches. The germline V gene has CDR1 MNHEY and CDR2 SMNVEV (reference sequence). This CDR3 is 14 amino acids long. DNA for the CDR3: TGTGCCAGCAGTTTTACAGGGGAGAACACTGAAGCTTTCTTT. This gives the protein CASSFTGENTEAFF.

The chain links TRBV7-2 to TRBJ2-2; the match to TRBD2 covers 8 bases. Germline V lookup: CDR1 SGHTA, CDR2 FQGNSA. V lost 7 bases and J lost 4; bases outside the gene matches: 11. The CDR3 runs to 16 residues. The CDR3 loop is CASTLSGSGITGELFF. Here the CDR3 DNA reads TGTGCCAGCACTCTAAGTGGTAGCGGGATCACCGGGGAGCTGTTTTTT. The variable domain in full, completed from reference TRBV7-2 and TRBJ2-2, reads GAGVSQSPSNKVTEKGKDVELRCDPISGHTALYWYRQSLGQGLEFLIYFQGNSAPDKSGLPSDRFSAERTGGSVSTLTIQRTQQEDSAVYLCASTLSGSGITGELFFGEGSRLTVL.

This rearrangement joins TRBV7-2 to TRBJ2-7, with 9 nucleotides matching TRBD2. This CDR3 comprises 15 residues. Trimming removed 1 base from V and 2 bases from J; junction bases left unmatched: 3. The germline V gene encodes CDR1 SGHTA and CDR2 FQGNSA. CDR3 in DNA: TGTGCCAGCAGCTTAGGACTAGCGGCGACCTACGAGCAGTACTTC. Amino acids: CASSLGLAATYEQYF.

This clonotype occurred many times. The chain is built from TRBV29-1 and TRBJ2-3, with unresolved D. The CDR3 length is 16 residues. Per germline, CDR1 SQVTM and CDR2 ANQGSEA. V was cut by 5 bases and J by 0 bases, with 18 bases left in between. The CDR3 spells CSVSPCEALSTDTQYF. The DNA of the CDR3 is TGCAGCGTTTCCCCTTGTGAGGCGCTTAGCACAGATACGCAGTATTTT.